A selection of T cell receptor beta chains follows, all from one sample in a study of T cell changes during pregnancy in multiple sclerosis. Profiled with immunoSEQ multiplex PCR; TCRdb holds only in-frame clones, not every one. The sample contains approximately 63,000 clones, 75% to 95% of which appear only once. The sample in question was peripheral blood, obtained in the third trimester of pregnancy. These receptors were collected from a female donor in good health, enrolled as a control in a pregnancy study. Both conserved end residues are part of each CDR3. The order of the fields is clone size, D gene, J gene, V gene, CDR3 protein, CDR3 DNA. A D gene is named only where the DNA matches it firmly. A row's size may be missing; if present it is once, few, many or a size class.

size: NA; D: TRBD2; J: TRBJ2-1; V: TRBV7-6; CDR3: CASSLAGAGTNNEQFF; DNA: TGTGCCAGCAGCTTAGCGGGAGCGGGGACTAACAATGAGCAGTTCTTC
size: NA; D: TRBD2; J: TRBJ2-5; V: TRBV5-4; CDR3: CASSLILAGQETQYF; DNA: TGTGCCAGCAGCCTAATCCTAGCGGGGCAAGAGACCCAGTACTTC
size: NA; D: TRBD2; J: TRBJ2-1; V: TRBV7-9; CDR3: CASSLFGLGVNEQFF; DNA: TGTGCCAGCAGCCTTTTCGGACTAGGGGTCAATGAGCAGTTCTTC
size: NA; D: TRBD1; J: TRBJ2-7; V: TRBV5-5; CDR3: CASSPGGIRDEQYF; DNA: TGTGCCAGCAGCCCAGGGGGCATTAGGGACGAGCAGTACTTC
size: NA; D: TRBD1; J: TRBJ1-2; V: TRBV29-1; CDR3: CSVVVGGGQGFYGYTF; DNA: TGCAGCGTTGTGGTAGGAGGGGGACAGGGCTTCTATGGCTACACCTTC
size: NA; D: TRBD2; J: TRBJ2-7; V: TRBV4-1; CDR3: CASSPGGAYEQYF; DNA: TGCGCCAGCAGCCCCGGGGGGGCCTACGAGCAGTACTTC
size: NA; D: NA; J: TRBJ2-1; V: TRBV4-1; CDR3: CASSQSLSNEQFF; DNA: TGCGCCAGCAGCCAGTCCTTGAGTAATGAGCAGTTCTTC
size: NA; D: NA; J: TRBJ1-3; V: TRBV6-5; CDR3: CASSGLGNTIYF; DNA: TGTGCCAGCAGTGGGCTTGGAAACACCATATATTTT
size: NA; D: NA; J: TRBJ2-7; V: TRBV29-1; CDR3: CSVGTAITYEQYF; DNA: TGCAGCGTTGGTACCGCGATTACCTACGAGCAGTACTTC
size: NA; D: TRBD1; J: TRBJ1-5; V: TRBV19; CDR3: CASTRDRAGNQPQHF; DNA: TGTGCCAGTACCAGAGACAGGGCCGGGAATCAGCCCCAGCATTTT
size: NA; D: NA; J: TRBJ1-5; V: TRBV21-1; CDR3: CASSHLRGPRSNQPQHF; DNA: TGTGCCAGCAGCCACCTCAGGGGACCTAGGAGCAATCAGCCCCAGCATTTT
size: NA; D: NA; J: TRBJ1-2; V: TRBV5-1; CDR3: CASSLGGYGYTF; DNA: TGCGCCAGCAGCTTGGGCGGATATGGCTACACCTTC
size: once; D: NA; J: TRBJ2-7; V: TRBV29-1; CDR3: CSVEDNRSEQYF; DNA: TGCAGCGTTGAAGATAATAGGAGCGAGCAGTACTTC
size: few; D: TRBD1; J: TRBJ2-2; V: TRBV29-1; CDR3: CSGAGGPGELFF; DNA: TGCAGCGGCGCAGGGGGACCCGGGGAGCTGTTTTTT
size: NA; D: TRBD1; J: TRBJ1-4; V: TRBV2; CDR3: CASIGIGTDEKLFF; DNA: TGTGCCAGCATCGGAATCGGGACAGATGAAAAACTGTTTTTT
size: NA; D: TRBD2; J: TRBJ2-5; V: TRBV11-3; CDR3: CASSSRLAGEEETQYF; DNA: TGTGCCAGCAGCTCCCGACTAGCGGGAGAGGAAGAGACCCAGTACTTC
size: NA; D: NA; J: TRBJ2-5; V: TRBV6-5; CDR3: CASSLADFPEETQYF; DNA: TGTGCCAGCAGTCTCGCCGACTTTCCTGAGGAGACCCAGTACTTC
size: NA; D: NA; J: TRBJ2-2; V: TRBV10-1; CDR3: CASNGQHTGELFF; DNA: TGCGCCAGCAATGGACAGCACACCGGGGAGCTGTTTTTT
size: NA; D: TRBD2; J: TRBJ2-3; V: TRBV2; CDR3: CASSRRVSGIGTDTQYF; DNA: TGTGCCAGCAGCCGTCGGGTTAGCGGGATTGGCACAGATACGCAGTATTTT
size: NA; D: TRBD2; J: TRBJ2-7; V: TRBV7-8; CDR3: CASSLEAGGFRAYEQYF; DNA: TGTGCCAGCAGCTTAGAGGCGGGAGGGTTCAGAGCCTACGAGCAGTACTTC
size: once; D: NA; J: TRBJ1-5; V: TRBV7-2; CDR3: CASSFQGGQPQHF; DNA: TGTGCCAGCAGCTTTCAGGGAGGTCAGCCCCAGCATTTT
size: NA; D: NA; J: TRBJ1-5; V: TRBV19; CDR3: CASSPAHRQGNQPQHF; DNA: TGTGCCAGTAGTCCCGCCCACCGACAGGGCAATCAGCCCCAGCATTTT
size: NA; D: TRBD1; J: TRBJ1-2; V: TRBV2; CDR3: CASIAQGAARSYGYTF; DNA: TGTGCCAGCATAGCCCAGGGGGCTGCACGAAGCTATGGCTACACCTTC
size: NA; D: NA; J: TRBJ2-1; V: TRBV5-1; CDR3: CASSLDTTYNEQFF; DNA: TGCGCCAGCAGCTTGGACACGACCTACAATGAGCAGTTCTTC
size: NA; D: NA; J: TRBJ1-1; V: TRBV7-8; CDR3: CASSMRPDPGGEAFF; DNA: TGTGCCAGCAGCATGCGCCCTGACCCCGGGGGTGAAGCTTTCTTT
size: NA; D: NA; J: TRBJ1-2; V: TRBV7-8; CDR3: CASSSLSRYGYTF; DNA: TGTGCCAGCAGCTCCCTTAGTCGCTATGGCTACACCTTC
size: once; D: NA; J: TRBJ2-5; V: TRBV5-5; CDR3: CASSSTPGLGTQYF; DNA: TGTGCCAGCAGCAGCACCCCAGGCTTGGGGACCCAGTACTTC
size: NA; D: TRBD2; J: TRBJ2-3; V: TRBV29-1; CDR3: CRVSSGSRADTQYF; DNA: TGCAGAGTTTCGAGCGGGAGCCGTGCAGATACGCAGTATTTT
size: NA; D: NA; J: TRBJ2-7; V: TRBV5-1; CDR3: CASSSRGQDDEQYF; DNA: TGCGCCAGCAGCTCAAGGGGCCAGGACGACGAGCAGTACTTC
size: once; D: NA; J: TRBJ1-1; V: TRBV5-1; CDR3: CASSFEGRGTEAFF; DNA: TGCGCCAGCAGCTTTGAAGGGCGGGGCACTGAAGCTTTCTTT
size: NA; D: TRBD2; J: TRBJ2-3; V: TRBV5-5; CDR3: CASSWGPREEWADTQYF; DNA: TGTGCCAGCAGCTGGGGGCCGCGGGAGGAATGGGCAGATACGCAGTATTTT
size: NA; D: NA; J: TRBJ2-7; V: TRBV6-5; CDR3: CASNYSMSGARYEQYF; DNA: TGTGCCAGCAATTACTCGATGTCAGGGGCCAGGTACGAGCAGTACTTC
size: few; D: NA; J: TRBJ1-5; V: TRBV11-2; CDR3: CASSFNGVSNQPQHF; DNA: TGTGCCAGCAGCTTCAACGGGGTAAGCAATCAGCCCCAGCATTTT
size: NA; D: NA; J: TRBJ1-2; V: TRBV7-9; CDR3: CASSPGLLFYGYTF; DNA: TGTGCCAGCAGCCCTGGCCTCCTCTTCTATGGCTACACCTTC
size: NA; D: TRBD1; J: TRBJ2-7; V: TRBV7-3; CDR3: CASSEGTGVPYEQYF; DNA: TGTGCCAGCAGCGAGGGGACAGGGGTTCCCTACGAGCAGTACTTC
size: NA; D: TRBD2; J: TRBJ2-1; V: TRBV28; CDR3: CASSPGLAGGHFYNEQFF; DNA: TGTGCCAGCAGTCCGGGACTAGCGGGAGGGCACTTCTACAATGAGCAGTTCTTC
size: NA; D: NA; J: TRBJ2-1; V: TRBV11-2; CDR3: CASSLDRGVYNEQFF; DNA: TGTGCCAGCAGCTTAGACAGGGGGGTGTACAATGAGCAGTTCTTC
size: NA; D: TRBD1; J: TRBJ1-1; V: TRBV25-1; CDR3: CASSQGVTEAFF; DNA: TGTGCCAGCAGTCAGGGGGTCACTGAAGCTTTCTTT
size: NA; D: NA; J: TRBJ1-2; V: TRBV18; CDR3: CASSLDGMAANYGYTF; DNA: TGTGCCAGCTCACTCGACGGCATGGCGGCTAACTATGGCTACACCTTC
size: NA; D: TRBD1; J: TRBJ2-5; V: TRBV28; CDR3: CASSLGQGRETQYF; DNA: TGTGCCAGCAGCCTAGGACAGGGGCGGGAGACCCAGTACTTC
size: NA; D: TRBD1; J: TRBJ2-7; V: TRBV27; CDR3: CASSPNNKQGEQYF; DNA: TGTGCCAGCAGCCCCAATAATAAACAGGGGGAGCAGTACTTC
size: once; D: NA; J: TRBJ1-3; V: TRBV9; CDR3: CASSVNTLGNTIYF; DNA: TGTGCCAGCAGCGTGAACACCTTAGGAAACACCATATATTTT
size: NA; D: NA; J: TRBJ1-5; V: TRBV4-1; CDR3: CASSQVSGTYQPQHF; DNA: TGCGCCAGCAGCCAAGTAAGCGGGACTTATCAGCCCCAGCATTTT
size: NA; D: NA; J: TRBJ1-4; V: TRBV29-1; CDR3: CSVAGGLNEKLFF; DNA: TGCAGCGTCGCGGGGGGCCTTAATGAAAAACTGTTTTTT
size: few; D: NA; J: TRBJ1-1; V: TRBV30; CDR3: CAWSVPAGKGTEAFF; DNA: TGTGCCTGGAGTGTTCCGGCGGGTAAGGGCACTGAAGCTTTCTTT
size: NA; D: TRBD1; J: TRBJ1-2; V: TRBV27; CDR3: CASSLGSPTGTGDTYGYTF; DNA: TGTGCCAGCAGTTTAGGGAGTCCGACCGGGACAGGGGATACCTATGGCTACACCTTC
size: NA; D: TRBD1; J: TRBJ1-1; V: TRBV19; CDR3: CASSHRGPNTEAFF; DNA: TGTGCCAGTAGTCACAGGGGCCCGAACACTGAAGCTTTCTTT
size: NA; D: TRBD1; J: TRBJ1-5; V: TRBV10-3; CDR3: CALESMDRGQTHSNQPQHF; DNA: TGTGCCCTAGAGTCGATGGACAGGGGGCAAACCCATAGCAATCAGCCCCAGCATTTT
size: NA; D: NA; J: TRBJ1-4; V: TRBV4-1; CDR3: CASSQGGDVSSREKLFF; DNA: TGCGCCAGCAGCCAAGGAGGAGACGTTTCCTCTCGAGAAAAACTGTTTTTT
size: NA; D: TRBD2; J: TRBJ2-2; V: TRBV7-8; CDR3: CASSLDGSGKTNTGELFF; DNA: TGTGCCAGCAGCTTAGATGGTAGCGGGAAAACAAACACCGGGGAGCTGTTTTTT
size: few; D: TRBD1; J: TRBJ1-1; V: TRBV7-9; CDR3: CASSLVGTGVLNTEAFF; DNA: TGTGCCAGCAGCTTAGTTGGGACAGGGGTCTTAAACACTGAAGCTTTCTTT
size: NA; D: TRBD1; J: TRBJ2-2; V: TRBV2; CDR3: CASSEQGASTGELFF; DNA: TGTGCCAGCAGTGAACAGGGGGCGAGTACCGGGGAGCTGTTTTTT
size: NA; D: TRBD2; J: TRBJ2-1; V: TRBV30; CDR3: CAWSGAGDRQFF; DNA: TGTGCCTGGAGCGGAGCGGGGGATCGGCAGTTCTTC
size: NA; D: TRBD2; J: TRBJ2-7; V: TRBV7-8; CDR3: CASSLAGGSDYEQYF; DNA: TGTGCCAGCAGCTTAGCGGGCGGGAGCGACTACGAGCAGTACTTC